Below, 14 T cell receptor beta chains from the same sample are listed, as sequenced in a study of shared clonotypes between healthy human individuals. Using immunoSEQ multiplex PCR, the repertoire was profiled, and TCRdb retains in-frame clones only, with some absent. The sample lists 2,500,000 or so clones, roughly 93% occurring once. The sample was naive CD4+ T cells from PBMCs. Subset described: CD45RA+ positively selected. The receptor set was obtained from a man aged 18 to 35 in good health. Some clones in this sample may be carry-over from other donors' samples.

V gene TRBV4-1 combines with J gene TRBJ1-1; tentatively, D is TRBD1 (6 bases). This CDR3 spans 14 amino acids. Germline V gene data show CDR1 as MGHRA and CDR2 as YSYEKL. Trimming took 8 bases from V and 3 from J, leaving 16 bases between them. For the CDR3, the DNA is TGCGCCAGCTTAAGACAGGCAGGGGACACTGAAGCTTTCTTT. Protein: CASLRQAGDTEAFF.

This chain links TRBV9 with TRBJ1-4, with D perhaps matching TRBD1 (6 bases). This CDR3 contains 13 residues. V was cut by 3 bases and J by 5 bases, with 8 bases left in between. CDR1 and CDR2 from the germline V gene are SGDLS and YYNGEE. For the CDR3, the DNA is TGTGCCAGCAGCGGCGGGGGCAATGAAAAACTGTTTTTT. Its translation is CASSGGGNEKLFF.

The chain couples TRBV6-6 to TRBJ1-2, with a weak D call TRBD1 (5 bases). Deletions cut 2 bases from V and 4 bases from J, with 14 bases between. Germline V CDR1 and CDR2: MNHNY, SVGAGI (reference sequence). This CDR3 comprises 15 residues. The CDR3 region has the DNA TGTGCCAGCAGTTACGTTGCAGGGCCTATCTATGGCTACACCTTC. It specifies CASSYVAGPIYGYTF.

V gene TRBV30 combines with J gene TRBJ2-1; TRBD2 aligns across 7 bases. The CDR3 loop spans 14 amino acids. Per the germline V gene, CDR1 is GTSNPN and CDR2 is SVGIG (reference sequence). V dropped 4 bases and J dropped 8; count of bases not matched to a gene: 11. CDR3 protein: CAWNRGGSIHEQFF. As DNA, the CDR3 is TGTGCCTGGAACCGTGGCGGGAGTATCCATGAGCAGTTCTTC.

The chain combines TRBV29-1 with TRBJ2-5; tentatively, D is TRBD1 (5 bases). This CDR3 is built from 13 residues. V was trimmed by 8 bases and J by 2 bases, leaving 15 bases between them. The germline V gene encodes CDR1 SQVTM and CDR2 ANQGSEA. This CDR3 reads CSLRQTLQETQYF. CDR3 nucleotides: TGCAGCCTTAGACAGACACTACAAGAGACCCAGTACTTC.

The chain joins TRBV5-8 to TRBJ1-2, with D hard to call. The CDR3 covers 14 residues. V lost 0 bases and J 0 bases, leaving 6 bases between the germline ends. CDR1 and CDR2 (germline): SGHTS, YDEGEE. Written as DNA, the CDR3 is TGTGCCAGCAGCTTGGCAGGACCTAACTATGGCTACACCTTC. Protein product: CASSLAGPNYGYTF.

CDR3 nucleotide sequence: TGTGCCAGCAGTACGCACTCCCCTGAGTTAGGCTACACCTTC. It yields the protein CASSTHSPELGYTF. The V and J genes are TRBV28 and TRBJ1-2; D is undetermined. CDR1 is MDHEN and CDR2 is SYDVKM in the germline V gene. The CDR3 loop spans 14 amino acids. V was clipped by 5 bases and J by 8 bases, with 18 bases between them.

A single count supports this clone. This chain joins TRBV4-3 and TRBJ2-3; 8 bases align to TRBD2. The V segment lost 1 base and the J segment 1 base; nucleotides outside the gene matches: 7. This CDR3 has 17 residues. CDR1 is LGHNA and CDR2 is YSLEER in the germline V gene. The CDR3 DNA follows: TGCGCCAGCAGCCAAGCCTCCGGGACTAGAGGCACAGATACGCAGTATTTT. It yields the protein CASSQASGTRGTDTQYF.

CDR3 coding DNA: TGTGCCAGCAGTTACTCGGACGGCGGTGAAAAACTGTTTTTT. It translates to CASSYSDGGEKLFF. This rearrangement joins TRBV6-5 to TRBJ1-4, with D unclear. The CDR3 has 14 amino acids. With 0 bases removed from V and 7 bases from J, the gap between germline ends came to 9 bases. Germline V gene lookup returns CDR1 MNHEY and CDR2 SVGAGI.

The chain carries TRBV6-1 and TRBJ2-4; D call uncertain. Germline CDR1 and CDR2: MNHNS and SASEGT. Trimming removed 1 base from V and 0 bases from J, with 13 bases in between. The CDR3 sequence is 17 residues long. CDR3 in amino acids: CASSEEEEHLAKNIQYF. CDR3 sequence (DNA): TGTGCCAGCAGTGAAGAAGAGGAGCACCTAGCCAAAAACATTCAGTACTTC.

This chain uses TRBV18 with TRBJ2-5; D possibly corresponds to TRBD2 (5 bases). V lost 1 base and J lost 5, with 14 bases in between. The CDR3 is made up of 15 amino acids. Looked up from germline, CDR1 is KGHSH and CDR2 is LQKENI. CDR3 nucleotide sequence: TGTGCCAGCTCACCACTAGCGATCGGGTTGGAGACCCAGTACTTC. This sequence encodes CASSPLAIGLETQYF. Full variable domain (outside the CDR3, taken from reference TRBV18 and TRBJ2-5): NAGVMQNPRHLVRRRGQEARLRCSPMKGHSHVYWYRQLPEEGLKFMVYLQKENIIDESGMPKERFSAEFPKEGPSILRIQQVVRGDSAAYFCASSPLAIGLETQYFGPGTRLLVL.

The genes are TRBV7-2 and TRBJ1-3; no firm D call. Trimming pared 5 bases from V and 0 bases from J, leaving 14 bases between. The CDR3 sequence is 16 residues long. Germline V gene lookup returns CDR1 SGHTA and CDR2 FQGNSA. The CDR3 loop is CASSPEGPNSGNTIYF. The CDR3, as DNA: TGTGCCAGCAGCCCCGAAGGGCCCAACTCTGGAAACACCATATATTTT.

About this clone: Other nucleotide sequences from this sample produce the same CDR3. The chain combines TRBV28 with TRBJ1-5; no clear D. Germline values: CDR1 MDHEN, CDR2 SYDVKM. V shed 2 bases and J shed 2 bases, with 7 bases lying between them. This CDR3 is built from 14 residues. The DNA of the CDR3 is TGTGCCAGCAGTTTAGTCCGCGGCAATCAGCCCCAGCATTTT. Its protein is CASSLVRGNQPQHF.

Note on this clone: Other DNA sequences of this sample code for an identical CDR3. This rearrangement joins TRBV28 to TRBJ1-3, with D possibly being TRBD1 (5 bases). CDR1 and CDR2 from the germline V gene are MDHEN and SYDVKM. The germline V and J ends were trimmed by 6 bases and 4 bases, with 13 bases remaining between them. CDR3 size: 14 residues. The CDR3 coding sequence is TGTGCCAGCAGCCCCCCGGGGCCCGGAAACACCATATATTTT. This translates into CASSPPGPGNTIYF.